Below, 25 T cell receptor beta chains from the same sample are listed, as sequenced in a study of shared clonotypes between healthy human individuals. Sequenced by immunoSEQ multiplex PCR; TCRdb stores in-frame clones only, minus some. The sample records 170,000 or so clones, about 68% being singletons. Material for sequencing was memory CD4+ T cells sorted from blood. Indicated subset: CD45RA-negative fraction. The origin of the receptors is a man aged 30 to 39 in good health.

This clone showed up just a few times. The chain carries TRBV7-3 and TRBJ2-5; 8 nucleotides align to TRBD2. The ends lost 2 bases at V and 2 bases at J; junction bases unmatched: 7. CDR3 size: 16 residues. Germline CDR1 reads SGHTA; CDR2 reads FQGTGA. The CDR3 coding sequence is TGTGCCAGCAGCTTAGGTAGCGGGATGGGGCAAGAGACCCAGTACTTC. This gives the protein CASSLGSGMGQETQYF.

The gene calls are TRBV9 and TRBJ2-7, with 9 positions matching TRBD1. Germline CDR1 and CDR2: SGDLS and YYNGEE. Trimming cost V 3 bases and J 2 bases; bases outside gene matches: 12. This CDR3 region has 17 residues. The CDR3 sequence is CASSGDRGDRAPYEQYF. Here the CDR3 DNA reads TGTGCCAGCAGCGGGGACCGCGGGGACAGGGCTCCCTACGAGCAGTACTTC.

This rearrangement joins TRBV28 to TRBJ2-7, with D possibly matching TRBD1 (5 bases). The length of the CDR3 is 14 residues. Germline V gene sequence: CDR1 MDHEN, CDR2 SYDVKM. V was cut by 3 bases and J by 8 bases, with 17 bases left in between. The CDR3 region is CASSLGRSIEQQYF. The CDR3, as DNA: TGTGCCAGCAGTTTGGGGCGGAGTATCGAGCAGCAGTACTTC.

At least ten counts were recorded for this clone. The same CDR3 arises from other DNA sequences in this sample as well. This chain uses TRBV18 with TRBJ2-7, with D possibly TRBD1 on 6 matching bases. CDR3 length: 15 amino acids. Looked up from germline, CDR1 is KGHSH and CDR2 is LQKENI. The V end lost 3 bases, the J end lost 3 bases, and 15 bases lay between the germline ends. CDR3 in DNA: TGTGCCAGCTCACCGTCGGGGACACCGTACTACGAGCAGTACTTC. As protein: CASSPSGTPYYEQYF.

The DNA of the CDR3 is TGTGCCAGCAGTCCCCTAGCGGTCTACGAGCAGTACTTC. It is translated as CASSPLAVYEQYF. The rearrangement uses TRBV7-2 and TRBJ2-7; 7 bases match TRBD2. The CDR3 is 13 amino acids. With V trimmed by 6 bases and J by 3 bases, 5 bases remained unmatched. Per germline, CDR1 SGHTA and CDR2 FQGNSA. The full variable domain, its missing parts supplied by reference TRBV7-2 and TRBJ2-7, is GAGVSQSPSNKVTEKGKDVELRCDPISGHTALYWYRQSLGQGLEFLIYFQGNSAPDKSGLPSDRFSAERTGGSVSTLTIQRTQQEDSAVYLCASSPLAVYEQYFGPGTRLTVT.

J is TRBJ1-1 and V is TRBV2, with 7 positions matching TRBD1. The CDR3 is 16 amino acids. The ends lost 2 bases at V and 6 bases at J; junction bases unmatched: 12. Germline CDR1 is SNHLY and CDR2 is FYNNEI. This CDR3 reads CASSERQGVEWAEAFF. DNA of the CDR3: TGTGCCAGCAGTGAAAGGCAGGGGGTAGAGTGGGCTGAAGCTTTCTTT.

This clone has only a few counts. This sequence joins TRBV5-4 and TRBJ2-1; 8 nucleotides align to TRBD2. Germline values: CDR1 SGHNT, CDR2 YYREEE (reference sequence). V lost 4 bases to trimming and J lost 12 bases; unmatched junction nucleotides: 9. CDR3 length equals 13 residues. In nucleotides, the CDR3 is TGTGCCAGCAGCGTCTTAGCGGGATGGAGGCAGTTCTTC. This encodes CASSVLAGWRQFF.

The rearrangement joins TRBV11-2 to TRBJ2-1, with 11 nucleotides matching TRBD2. This CDR3 has 17 residues. Unmatched junction bases numbered 11, after V lost 7 bases and J lost 3 bases. Germline CDR1 SGHAT, CDR2 FQNNGV. The CDR3 reads CASKSIGGLAGYNEQFF. The CDR3 DNA sequence: TGTGCCAGCAAAAGTATCGGAGGACTAGCGGGCTACAATGAGCAGTTCTTC.

This clone was counted between two and nine times. The chain combines TRBV27 with TRBJ2-5; 14 bases align to TRBD2. Trimming took 6 bases from V and 4 from J; bases not matched to a gene: 13. This CDR3 is 18 amino acids long. Looked up from germline, CDR1 is MNHEY and CDR2 is SMNVEV (reference sequence). CDR3 nucleotide sequence: TGTGCCAGCAGCTCCGGGACTAGCGGGAGTTGGGGTCGAGAGACCCAGTACTTC. Translating it yields CASSSGTSGSWGRETQYF.

Note on this clone: In the same sample, other DNA sequences code for this CDR3. This chain joins TRBV7-2 and TRBJ2-5; unclear D gene. The CDR3 is made up of 12 amino acids. CDR1 is SGHTA and CDR2 is FQGNSA in the germline V gene. The V end was cut by 0 bases, the J end by 5 bases, with 4 bases between. The CDR3 sequence is CASSLAGETQYF. The DNA of the CDR3 is TGTGCCAGCAGCTTAGCCGGCGAGACCCAGTACTTC.

V and J are TRBV6-1 and TRBJ1-1; D gene uncertain. The CDR3 totals 15 residues. V lost 7 bases to trimming and J lost 0 bases, with 15 bases between them. The V gene's germline CDR1 is MNHNS and CDR2 SASEGT. The CDR3 bases are TGTGCCAGCACGGGTTCGCTGACCATGAACACTGAAGCTTTCTTT. It specifies CASTGSLTMNTEAFF.

V usage is TRBV18 and J usage is TRBJ2-5, with D maybe TRBD2 (7 bases). The CDR3 totals 16 residues. Germline CDR1 is KGHSH and CDR2 is LQKENI. The V gene lost 2 bases and the J gene lost 6 bases, with 19 bases spanning the gap. The CDR3 region is CASSPTYREGWKTQYF. The CDR3 DNA reads as TGTGCCAGCTCACCAACTTACAGGGAGGGATGGAAGACCCAGTACTTC.

This clone was detected ten times or more. This chain connects TRBV6-1 to TRBJ1-2, with D possibly being TRBD1 (5 bases). CDR1 MNHNS and CDR2 SASEGT come from the germline V gene. The CDR3 has 16 amino acids. Trimming pared 1 base from V and 7 bases from J, leaving 19 bases between. The chain's CDR3 is CASSEDPSGTKRGYTF. The CDR3 DNA follows: TGTGCCAGCAGTGAAGACCCCTCGGGGACCAAACGTGGCTACACCTTC.

The V call is TRBV2, the J call TRBJ2-3; D is perhaps TRBD2 (5 bases). CDR3 size: 14 residues. Per germline, CDR1 SNHLY and CDR2 FYNNEI. V lost 2 bases, J lost 4 bases, and 10 bases lay in between. The CDR3 bases are TGTGCCAGCAGTGAATTTTTCGGGGCAGATACGCAGTATTTT. It translates to CASSEFFGADTQYF.

The chain employs TRBV19 and TRBJ2-1; 13 bases agree with TRBD2. V shed 6 bases, J shed 8 bases, and the junction held 4 bases outside the gene matches. This CDR3 comprises 14 residues. Germline V CDR1 and CDR2: LNHDA, SQIVND (reference sequence). CDR3 in amino acids: CASRLAGGRHEQFF. CDR3 nucleotides: TGTGCCAGTAGACTAGCGGGAGGGAGACATGAGCAGTTCTTC.

CDR3 in amino acids: CASSGTGRVRQETQYF. CDR3 coding DNA: TGTGCCAGCAGTGGTACAGGGAGGGTGCGACAAGAGACCCAGTACTTC. The chain has TRBV2 and TRBJ2-5; D perhaps matches TRBD2 (7 bases). Germline V lookup: CDR1 SNHLY, CDR2 FYNNEI. The CDR3 contains 16 residues. Trimming left V 4 bases short and J 2 bases short, with 17 bases between.

The V call is TRBV27, the J call TRBJ2-1; 7 bases map to TRBD1. Germline V gives CDR1 MNHEY, CDR2 SMNVEV (reference sequence). J gave up 6 bases and V 6 bases, and 5 bases lay outside the gene matches. The CDR3 has 13 amino acids. Here the CDR3 reads CASRVTGRNEQFF. The CDR3 DNA follows: TGTGCCAGCAGAGTGACAGGGCGCAATGAGCAGTTCTTC.

V gene TRBV11-3 combines with J gene TRBJ2-7, with no clear D. Germline loops: CDR1 SGHNT, CDR2 YENEEA. V lost 1 base and J lost 3, with 10 bases in between. This CDR3 is 14 amino acids long. CDR3 residues: CASSLAGVDYEQYF. CDR3 DNA: TGTGCCAGCAGCTTAGCTGGCGTAGACTACGAGCAGTACTTC.

In its sample, this clone was seen a few times. The chain's CDR3 is CASTGDRAKWDYGYTF. CDR3 DNA: TGTGCCAGTACGGGGGACAGGGCGAAATGGGACTATGGCTACACCTTC. J is TRBJ1-2 and V is TRBV28; 9 bases map to TRBD1. The CDR3 spans 16 residues. The trim removed 9 bases at V and 3 bases at J, leaving 14 bases unmatched. Germline V gene lookup returns CDR1 MDHEN and CDR2 SYDVKM.

The rearrangement uses TRBV11-3 and TRBJ2-1; D remains ambiguous. Germline V gene data show CDR1 as SGHNT and CDR2 as YENEEA. CDR3 length: 13 residues. V was shortened by 2 bases and J by 6 bases, with 8 bases between the two germline ends. The DNA of the CDR3 is TGTGCCAGCAGCTTACTCACCGGCAATGAGCAGTTCTTC. This encodes CASSLLTGNEQFF.

The chain recombines TRBV10-2 with TRBJ2-7, with 9 nucleotides matching TRBD1. Germline V gene data show CDR1 as WSHSY and CDR2 as SAAADI. The CDR3 length is 16 residues. The V segment lost 2 bases and the J segment 3 bases; nucleotides outside the gene matches: 8. The CDR3 DNA follows: TGCGCCAGCAGTGAGCCTGGACAGGGGTCGAACTACGAGCAGTACTTC. Its protein product is CASSEPGQGSNYEQYF.

The chain employs TRBV7-9 and TRBJ1-5; perhaps TRBD1 as D (6 bases). V lost 1 base, J lost 5 bases, and 15 bases lay in between. From germline, CDR1 is SEHNR and CDR2 FQNEAQ (reference sequence). The CDR3 runs to 16 residues. The CDR3 loop is CASSLGSGTNYQPQHF. CDR3 DNA sequence: TGTGCCAGCAGCTTAGGGTCCGGGACAAACTATCAGCCCCAGCATTTT.

The gene calls are TRBV18 and TRBJ2-1; TRBD2 aligns across 10 bases. Germline values: CDR1 KGHSH, CDR2 LQKENI. The junction had 3 bases not matched to a gene; V was cut back by 6 bases and J by 7 bases. The CDR3 runs 13 residues. The CDR3 DNA follows: TGTGCCAGCTCCTCAGCGGGAGGGAATGAGCAGTTCTTC. Translation: CASSSAGGNEQFF.

This clone was counted a few times. The chain employs TRBV28 and TRBJ1-2; D might be TRBD1 (6 bases). V was clipped by 6 bases and J by 1 base, with 12 bases between them. CDR1 and CDR2 (germline): MDHEN, SYDVKM. CDR3 length: 14 amino acids. The chain's CDR3 is CASSPSDSNYGYTF. CDR3 DNA: TGTGCCAGCAGCCCCTCGGACAGTAACTATGGCTACACCTTC.

CDR3 region: CASIQAGYQETQYF. The DNA of the CDR3 is TGTGCCAGCATCCAGGCAGGGTATCAAGAGACCCAGTACTTC. The rearrangement uses TRBV6-6 and TRBJ2-5; a weak D match, TRBD1 (5 bases). Trimming stripped 7 bases from V and 2 bases from J, with 14 bases between. Germline V lookup: CDR1 MNHNY, CDR2 SVGAGI (reference sequence). The CDR3 runs to 14 residues.